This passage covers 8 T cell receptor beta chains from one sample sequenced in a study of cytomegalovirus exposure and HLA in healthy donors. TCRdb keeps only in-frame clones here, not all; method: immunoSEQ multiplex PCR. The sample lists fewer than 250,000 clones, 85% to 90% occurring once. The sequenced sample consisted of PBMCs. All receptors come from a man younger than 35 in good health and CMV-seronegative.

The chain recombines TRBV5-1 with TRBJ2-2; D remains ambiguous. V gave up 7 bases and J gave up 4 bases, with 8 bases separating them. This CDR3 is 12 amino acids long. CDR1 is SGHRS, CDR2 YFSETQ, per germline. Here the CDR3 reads CASQVSTGELFF. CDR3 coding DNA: TGCGCCAGCCAGGTCTCCACCGGGGAGCTGTTTTTT.

CDR3: CASSLMGLRTDTQYF. CDR3 DNA: TGTGCCAGCAGCTTAATGGGTTTGAGGACAGATACGCAGTATTTT. This chain links TRBV7-2 with TRBJ2-3, with no clear D. This CDR3 comprises 15 residues. V was trimmed by 2 bases and J by 3 bases, leaving 12 bases between them. Per the germline V gene, CDR1 is SGHTA and CDR2 is FQGNSA.

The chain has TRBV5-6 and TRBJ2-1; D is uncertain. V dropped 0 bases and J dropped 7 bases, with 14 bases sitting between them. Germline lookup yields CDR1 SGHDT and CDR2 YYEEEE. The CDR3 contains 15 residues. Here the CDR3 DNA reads TGTGCCAGCAGCTTGGCCGTTACCCTAGTTAATGAGCAGTTCTTC. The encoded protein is CASSLAVTLVNEQFF.

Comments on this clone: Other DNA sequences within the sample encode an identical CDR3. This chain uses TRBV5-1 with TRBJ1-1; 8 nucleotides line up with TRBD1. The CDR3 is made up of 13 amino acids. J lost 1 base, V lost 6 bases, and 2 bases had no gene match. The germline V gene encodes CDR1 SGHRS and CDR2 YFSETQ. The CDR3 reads CASKQGENTEAFF. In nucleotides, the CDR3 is TGCGCCAGCAAACAGGGGGAGAACACTGAAGCTTTCTTT.

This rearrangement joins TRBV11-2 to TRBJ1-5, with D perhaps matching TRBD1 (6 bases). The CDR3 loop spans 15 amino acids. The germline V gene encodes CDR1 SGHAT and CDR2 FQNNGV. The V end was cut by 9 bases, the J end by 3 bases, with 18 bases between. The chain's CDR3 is CARGSGTTFNQPQHF. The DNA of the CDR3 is TGTGCCAGGGGTTCCGGGACAACCTTCAATCAGCCCCAGCATTTT.

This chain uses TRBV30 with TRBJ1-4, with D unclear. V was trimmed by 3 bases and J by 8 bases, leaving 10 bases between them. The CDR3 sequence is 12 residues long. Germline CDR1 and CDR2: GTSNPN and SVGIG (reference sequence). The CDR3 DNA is TGTGCCTGGAGGTTGGGAGTCGAAAAACTGTTTTTT. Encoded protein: CAWRLGVEKLFF.

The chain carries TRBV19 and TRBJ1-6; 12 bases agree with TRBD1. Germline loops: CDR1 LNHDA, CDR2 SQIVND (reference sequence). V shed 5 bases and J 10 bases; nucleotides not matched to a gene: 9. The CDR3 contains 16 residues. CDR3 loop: CASSLPGQGAKSPLHF. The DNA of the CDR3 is TGTGCCAGTAGTTTACCGGGACAGGGGGCAAAATCACCCCTCCACTTT.

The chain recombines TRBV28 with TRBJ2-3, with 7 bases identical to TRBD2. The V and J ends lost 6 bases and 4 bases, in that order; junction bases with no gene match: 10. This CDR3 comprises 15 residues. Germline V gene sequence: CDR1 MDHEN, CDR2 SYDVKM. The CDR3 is CASSPRGEKPDTQYF. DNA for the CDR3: TGTGCCAGCAGCCCTCGGGGGGAGAAACCAGATACGCAGTATTTT.